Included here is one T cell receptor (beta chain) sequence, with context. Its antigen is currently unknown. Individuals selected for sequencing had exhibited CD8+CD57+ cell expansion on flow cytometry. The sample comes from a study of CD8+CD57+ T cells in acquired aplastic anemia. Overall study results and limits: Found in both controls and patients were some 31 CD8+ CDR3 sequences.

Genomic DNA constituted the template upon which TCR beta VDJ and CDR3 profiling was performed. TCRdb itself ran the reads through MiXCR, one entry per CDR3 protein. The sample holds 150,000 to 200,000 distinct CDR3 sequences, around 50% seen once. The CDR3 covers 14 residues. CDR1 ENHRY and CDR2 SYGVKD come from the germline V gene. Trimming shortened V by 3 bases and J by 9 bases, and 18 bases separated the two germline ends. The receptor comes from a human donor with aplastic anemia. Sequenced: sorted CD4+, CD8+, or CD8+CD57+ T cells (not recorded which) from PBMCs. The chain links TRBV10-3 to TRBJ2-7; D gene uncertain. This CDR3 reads CAISESVGRVGQYF. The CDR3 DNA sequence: TGTGCCATCAGTGAAAGTGTGGGAAGAGTCGGGCAGTACTTC.